This is a list of T cell receptor beta chains from one sample in a study of cytomegalovirus exposure and HLA in healthy donors. This table comes from immunoSEQ multiplex PCR, and its TCRdb copy is limited to in-frame clones, with some not included. The repertoire consists of 100,000 to 150,000 clones, with 75% to 90% occurring once and the leading ten covering 2.1%. Input material: PBMCs. The receptors were sampled from a man aged 30-40 years in good health and CMV-seronegative. CDR3s include the opening cysteine and the closing phenylalanine or tryptophan. A D gene is named only where the DNA matches it firmly. Clone size is given for some rows only: seen once, a few or many times, or a class if the clone is expanded.

v_gene	j_gene	abundance	d_gene	CDR3aa	CDR3nt
TRBV7-8	TRBJ2-3	few	NA	CASSSQGTDTQYF	TGTGCCAGCAGCTCCCAGGGAACAGATACGCAGTATTTT
TRBV11-3	TRBJ2-7	NA	TRBD2	CASSFGGSYEQYF	TGTGCCAGCAGCTTCGGGGGGTCCTACGAGCAGTACTTC
TRBV5-1	TRBJ2-3	NA	TRBD1	CASSPGQGSDTQYF	TGCGCCAGCAGCCCCGGACAGGGGAGTGATACGCAGTATTTT
TRBV7-9	TRBJ2-7	NA	NA	CASSPSFGLSSYEQYF	TGTGCCAGCAGCCCGAGTTTTGGGCTCAGCTCCTACGAGCAGTACTTC
TRBV28	TRBJ1-1	NA	TRBD1	CASSLIDRGPTEAFF	TGTGCCAGCAGTTTAATCGACAGGGGGCCCACTGAAGCTTTCTTT
TRBV2	TRBJ2-4	NA	NA	CASSGTVLAKNIQYF	TGTGCCAGCAGTGGGACAGTTCTAGCCAAAAACATTCAGTACTTC
TRBV7-9	TRBJ1-1	NA	NA	CSSSLMSQGTEAFF	TGTTCCAGCAGCTTAATGAGCCAGGGGACTGAAGCTTTCTTT
TRBV9	TRBJ2-3	few	NA	CASSPRGDTQYF	TGTGCCAGCAGCCCAAGGGGAGATACGCAGTATTTT
TRBV5-1	TRBJ1-1	NA	NA	CASSQLSTGNTEAFF	TGCGCCAGCAGCCAACTTTCAACAGGGAACACTGAAGCTTTCTTT
TRBV5-6	TRBJ1-2	NA	TRBD1	CASSLTTGLNYGYTF	TGTGCCAGCAGCTTGACGACAGGGCTGAACTATGGCTACACCTTC
TRBV5-6	TRBJ2-1	once	TRBD2	CASSTRGGNYNEQFF	TGTGCCAGCAGCACGCGGGGGGGAAACTACAATGAGCAGTTCTTC
TRBV5-1	TRBJ2-3	NA	TRBD2	CASSPTSGGASPDTQYF	TGCGCCAGCAGCCCGACTAGCGGGGGGGCCTCGCCAGATACGCAGTATTTT
TRBV27	TRBJ2-5	NA	TRBD2	CARGEGWETQYF	TGTGCCAGAGGGGAGGGATGGGAGACCCAGTACTTC
TRBV5-1	TRBJ1-2	NA	TRBD1	CASSLSDRGIYGYTF	TGCGCCAGCAGCTTGAGTGACAGGGGGATTTATGGCTACACCTTC
TRBV5-4	TRBJ2-3	once	TRBD2	CASSYSSGGRTDTQYF	TGTGCCAGCAGCTACTCTAGCGGGGGGCGCACAGATACGCAGTATTTT
TRBV5-6	TRBJ1-1	NA	TRBD1	CASSFVTGLMTEAFF	TGTGCCAGCAGCTTTGTGACAGGGTTGATGACTGAAGCTTTCTTT
TRBV19	TRBJ1-5	NA	NA	CASSGRAYQPQHF	TGTGCCAGTAGCGGCAGGGCCTATCAGCCCCAGCATTTT
TRBV7-9	TRBJ1-6	NA	TRBD1	CASSLGDRGNSPLHF	TGTGCCAGCAGCTTAGGCGACAGGGGAAATTCACCCCTCCACTTT
TRBV9	TRBJ2-7	NA	NA	CASSVAGDLDYEQYF	TGTGCCAGCAGCGTAGCCGGGGATTTGGACTACGAGCAGTACTTC
TRBV9	TRBJ1-2	NA	NA	CASSVAGADGYTF	TGTGCCAGCAGCGTAGCAGGGGCGGACGGCTACACCTTC
TRBV7-7	TRBJ2-5	NA	TRBD1	CASSHGTGDGETQYF	TGTGCCAGCAGCCATGGGACAGGGGACGGCGAGACCCAGTACTTC
TRBV11-3	TRBJ2-3	NA	TRBD2	CASSLEGTSGTDTQYF	TGTGCCAGCAGCTTAGAAGGGACTAGCGGCACAGATACGCAGTATTTT
TRBV2	TRBJ1-6	NA	NA	CASSEGAGKKTLHF	TGTGCCAGCAGTGAAGGGGCGGGGAAAAAGACCCTCCACTTT
TRBV28	TRBJ2-5	NA	TRBD1	CASSFAPGQEKEETQYF	TGTGCCAGCAGTTTTGCGCCGGGACAGGAGAAAGAAGAGACCCAGTACTTC
TRBV6-5	TRBJ1-6	NA	NA	CASSYSYLPADSPLHF	TGTGCCAGCAGTTACTCTTATCTTCCGGCGGATTCACCCCTCCACTTT
TRBV18	TRBJ1-5	NA	NA	CASSPTSGAGGQPQHF	TGTGCCAGCTCACCTACCTCCGGTGCAGGAGGTCAGCCCCAGCATTTT
TRBV19	TRBJ2-7	NA	TRBD2	CASSIRLAGGEQYF	TGTGCCAGTAGTATTCGGCTAGCGGGGGGCGAGCAGTACTTC
TRBV11-2	TRBJ2-7	once	NA	CASSTVDFPTWQYF	TGTGCCAGCAGCACCGTAGACTTCCCAACGTGGCAGTACTTC
TRBV19	TRBJ2-2	NA	TRBD1	CASSGTGGWTGELFF	TGTGCCAGTAGTGGCACAGGGGGATGGACCGGGGAGCTGTTTTTT
TRBV5-8	TRBJ1-2	NA	NA	CASSLRGAWGYTF	TGTGCCAGCAGCTTGCGGGGGGCTTGGGGCTACACCTTC
TRBV7-9	TRBJ2-7	NA	TRBD1	CASSLARQGVGAYEQYF	TGTGCCAGCAGCTTAGCCCGCCAGGGGGTAGGGGCCTACGAGCAGTACTTC
TRBV11-2	TRBJ2-7	NA	TRBD1	CASSPQGGPYEQYF	TGTGCCAGCAGCCCACAGGGGGGCCCCTACGAGCAGTACTTC
TRBV5-5	TRBJ2-3	NA	NA	CASSLVMTDPSTDTQYF	TGTGCCAGCAGCTTGGTGATGACAGACCCTAGCACAGATACGCAGTATTTT
TRBV7-9	TRBJ1-1	NA	NA	CASSLGVVRPEAFF	TGTGCCAGCAGCTTAGGGGTCGTGAGGCCTGAAGCTTTCTTT
TRBV14	TRBJ2-7	NA	TRBD1	CASSPLKGQGSYEQYF	TGTGCCAGCAGCCCACTAAAAGGACAGGGATCGTACGAGCAGTACTTC
TRBV6-5	TRBJ1-2	NA	TRBD1	CASSSGTANYGYTF	TGTGCCAGCAGTTCGGGGACAGCTAACTATGGCTACACCTTC
TRBV9	TRBJ1-6	NA	NA	CASSADISSPLHF	TGTGCCAGCAGCGCCGACATAAGTTCACCCCTCCACTTT
TRBV5-5	TRBJ2-7	few	NA	CASSWRRGWEQYF	TGTGCCAGCAGCTGGAGGAGGGGATGGGAGCAGTACTTC
TRBV10-3	TRBJ2-7	NA	NA	CAISVQPGLAYEQYF	TGTGCCATCAGTGTTCAGCCCGGACTGGCCTACGAGCAGTACTTC
TRBV11-2	TRBJ2-7	NA	NA	CASSLDGAPYEQYF	TGTGCCAGCAGCTTAGATGGGGCCCCCTACGAGCAGTACTTC
TRBV27	TRBJ2-1	NA	NA	CASSSELQGNEQFF	TGTGCCAGCAGTTCAGAGTTACAGGGCAATGAGCAGTTCTTC
TRBV2	TRBJ1-5	NA	NA	CASSDRANQPQHF	TGTGCCAGCAGTGACAGGGCCAATCAGCCCCAGCATTTT
TRBV15	TRBJ2-7	few	TRBD2	CATSRDGRGGYEQYF	TGTGCCACCAGCAGAGACGGGCGGGGAGGGTACGAGCAGTACTTC
TRBV19	TRBJ1-2	NA	NA	CASSIGAARPMDYTF	TGTGCCAGTAGTATTGGGGCAGCGCGCCCTATGGACTACACCTTC
TRBV29-1	TRBJ1-2	NA	TRBD1	CSVQIKSGTDLYGYTF	TGCAGCGTTCAAATAAAGTCTGGGACAGACTTGTATGGCTACACCTTC
TRBV9	TRBJ2-5	NA	NA	CASSVSGDKETQYF	TGTGCCAGCAGCGTAAGCGGTGACAAAGAGACCCAGTACTTC
TRBV27	TRBJ1-2	NA	NA	CASSLTWADYGHTF	TGTGCCAGCAGTCTTACATGGGCGGACTATGGCCACACCTTC
TRBV9	TRBJ2-1	NA	NA	CASSSGDTYNEQFF	TGTGCCAGCAGCAGCGGGGACACCTACAATGAGCAGTTCTTC
TRBV28	TRBJ1-6	NA	NA	CASSWDTSYNSPLHF	TGTGCCAGCAGTTGGGACACATCCTATAATTCACCCCTCCACTTT